Below are 27 T cell receptor beta chains sequenced from a single sample in a study of Graves' ophthalmopathy and Graves' hyperthyroidism. Amplified TCR beta CDR3 regions were obtained using RNA transcripts as template. A first-round RT-PCR used HTBI primers, followed by a second-round multiplex PCR. TCRdb analysed the multiplex PCR reads with MiXCR anew, one entry per CDR3 protein. The table has approximately 380,000 distinct CDR3 sequences, over 20% seen once. The sample consisted of peripheral blood. The receptors originated from a woman younger than 30 with stable Graves' hyperthyroidism.

This clonotype was observed many times. The chain employs TRBV5-1 and TRBJ2-7; 7 positions match TRBD1. The CDR3 is 21 amino acids. Trimming cost V 4 bases and J 3 bases; bases outside gene matches: 28. The germline V gene encodes CDR1 SGHRS and CDR2 YFSETQ. CDR3 residues: CASSGRSSDRNDRVGFYEQYF. Written as DNA, the CDR3 is TGCGCCAGCAGCGGTAGATCCAGCGACCGAAACGACAGGGTAGGCTTCTACGAGCAGTACTTC.

The genes are TRBV18 and TRBJ2-5; D is perhaps TRBD1 (5 bases). Trimming cost V 0 bases and J 4 bases, with 15 bases left between them. Germline V gene lookup returns CDR1 KGHSH and CDR2 LQKENI. The CDR3 has 16 residues. CDR3 sequence: CASSPPTWQGAETQYF. In DNA form, the CDR3 reads TGTGCCAGCTCACCACCCACGTGGCAGGGCGCAGAGACCCAGTACTTC.

This clonotype was seen repeatedly, ten times or more. V and J are TRBV19 and TRBJ1-1; D is unclear. This CDR3 is built from 14 residues. Germline V CDR1 and CDR2: LNHDA, SQIVND (reference sequence). Trimming pared 9 bases from V and 0 bases from J, leaving 14 bases between. CDR3 region: CASSPGAMNTEAFF. In DNA, the CDR3 is TGTGCCAGCTCTCCGGGCGCAATGAACACTGAAGCTTTCTTT. Filled out from reference TRBV19 and TRBJ1-1, the complete variable domain reads DGGITQSPKYLFRKEGQNVTLSCEQNLNHDAMYWYRQDPGQGLRLIYYSQIVNDFQKGDIAEGYSVSREKKESFPLTVTSAQKNPTAFYLCASSPGAMNTEAFFGQGTRLTVV.

This clonotype was counted ten times or more. This chain links TRBV15 with TRBJ2-4; a weak D match, TRBD1 (5 bases). This CDR3 has 16 amino acids. The ends were cut back, 1 base at V and 1 base at J, with 11 bases in the middle. The germline CDR1 and CDR2 sequences are LNHNV and YYDKDF (reference sequence). The DNA of the CDR3 is TGTGCCACCAGCAGAGGGGCCAGGGTTGCCAAAAACATTCAGTACTTC. This encodes CATSRGARVAKNIQYF.

This clonotype was recorded many times. V and J are TRBV9 and TRBJ2-2; D unresolved. Trimming stripped 0 bases from V and 1 base from J, with 4 bases between. Germline values: CDR1 SGDLS, CDR2 YYNGEE. The CDR3 loop spans 14 amino acids. CDR3 DNA sequence: TGTGCCAGCAGCGTAGCCCAGAACACCGGGGAGCTGTTTTTT. It yields the protein CASSVAQNTGELFF.

The chain carries TRBV6-1 and TRBJ1-1, with D uncertain. Trimming left V 6 bases short and J 8 bases short, with 10 bases between. CDR1 is MNHNS and CDR2 is SASEGT in the germline V gene. The CDR3 spans 11 residues. DNA of the CDR3: TGTGCCAGCAGAGTTGGGTTGGAAGCTTTCTTT. Translating it yields CASRVGLEAFF.

There are a few counts of this clonotype. The V gene is TRBV19, the J gene TRBJ2-1; 9 bases map to TRBD1. Trimming at V came to 0 bases and at J to 4 bases, leaving 10 bases not matched to a gene. CDR3 size: 18 residues. The V gene's germline CDR1 is LNHDA and CDR2 SQIVND (reference sequence). CDR3 region: CASSIDGGEGQGYNEQFF. Here the CDR3 DNA reads TGTGCCAGTAGTATAGATGGGGGGGAAGGACAGGGGTACAATGAGCAGTTCTTC.

In its sample, this clonotype was seen many times. The chain uses TRBV6-1 and TRBJ2-3; no reliable D call. Trimming left V 4 bases short and J 2 bases short, with 13 bases between. The CDR3 loop spans 15 amino acids. Germline V gene sequence: CDR1 MNHNS, CDR2 SASEGT. CDR3 residues: CASSGFDGSTDTQYF. The CDR3 DNA is TGTGCCAGCAGTGGATTCGACGGTTCCACAGATACGCAGTATTTT.

In its sample, this clonotype was seen many times. The V gene is TRBV29-1, the J gene TRBJ1-1; 7 bases fit TRBD1. V lost 8 bases and J lost 5; bases outside the gene matches: 11. The CDR3 runs to 13 residues. CDR1 and CDR2 (germline): SQVTM, ANQGSEA. Here the CDR3 DNA reads TGCAGCTCCCGGGACAGTGGAGAGACTGAAGCTTTCTTT. Translated, it gives CSSRDSGETEAFF.

This clonotype was seen at least ten times. The V and J genes are TRBV10-1 and TRBJ2-5, with D tentatively TRBD1 or TRBD2 (5 bases each). CDR3 length: 15 amino acids. The germline V gene has CDR1 WNHNN and CDR2 SYGVQD (reference sequence). V shed 2 bases and J shed 7 bases, with 17 bases lying between them. The CDR3 sequence is CASSEIRDALGTQYF. CDR3 DNA sequence: TGCGCCAGCAGTGAGATCCGGGACGCCCTTGGGACCCAGTACTTC.

With regard to this clonotype: One base away lies a much larger clone, so this may be a sequencing read error. CDR3 region: CACSAPTGLGAFF. The CDR3 nucleotides read TGTGCCTGCAGCGCGCCGACAGGCCTGGGGGCTTTCTTT. The chain uses TRBV7-9 and TRBJ1-1, with D perhaps matching TRBD1 (6 bases). CDR3 length: 13 amino acids. From germline, CDR1 is SEHNR and CDR2 FQNEAQ (reference sequence).

This clonotype was observed many times. J is TRBJ1-2 and V is TRBV2, with a possible D match to TRBD1 (5 bases). This CDR3 comprises 11 residues. V lost 11 bases and J 8 bases, leaving 15 bases between the germline ends. Germline CDR1 is SNHLY and CDR2 is FYNNEI. The CDR3 here is CAPRGGRGYTF. The CDR3, as DNA: TGTGCCCCGCGGGGGGGGAGAGGCTACACCTTC.

With regard to this clonotype: As the CDR3 is not closed by the conserved phenylalanine or tryptophan, this likely results from a read error. The gene calls are TRBV6-5 and TRBJ1-2; D is unclear. Germline loops: CDR1 MNHEY, CDR2 SVGAGI. V was pared by 2 bases and J by 4 bases, with 8 bases between. This CDR3 comprises 13 residues. The CDR3 region is CASSYPGFYGYTV. CDR3 bases: TGTGCCAGCAGTTACCCGGGATTCTATGGCTACACCGTC.

This clonotype was found many times. The gene calls are TRBV30 and TRBJ2-7; D is uncertain. With 1 base removed from V and 9 bases from J, the gap between germline ends came to 16 bases. Germline lookup yields CDR1 GTSNPN and CDR2 SVGIG (reference sequence). There are 13 residues in the CDR3. The CDR3 reads CAWSAPSSRVQYF. In nucleotides, the CDR3 is TGTGCCTGGAGTGCCCCGTCCTCACGGGTGCAGTACTTC.

Details on this clonotype: Germline and junction disagree at one end, which may indicate a read error. The rearrangement links TRBV6-4 to TRBJ1-1, with a tentative D call TRBD1 (5 bases). Germline lookup yields CDR1 MRHNA and CDR2 SNTAGT. The CDR3 consists of 13 residues. The CDR3 reads CASKVVEGADAFF. In nucleotides, the CDR3 is TGTGCCAGCAAGGTGGTCGAAGGGGCTGATGCTTTCTTT.

This clonotype has a single count. This sequence joins TRBV28 and TRBJ2-7; D unclear. The V end lost 8 bases, the J end lost 3 bases, and 11 bases lay between the germline ends. Germline V gene data show CDR1 as MDHEN and CDR2 as SYDVKM. This CDR3 comprises 12 residues. The CDR3 bases are TGTGCCAGCTTCTCGAGACTCTACGAGCAGTACTTC. Encoded protein: CASFSRLYEQYF.

This clonotype was observed at least ten times. The chain is built from TRBV6-2 or TRBV6-3 and TRBJ1-5; D not resolved. This CDR3 contains 12 residues. V was pared by 6 bases and J by 2 bases, with 5 bases between. CDR1 and CDR2 (germline): MNHEY, SVGEGT. The CDR3 coding sequence is TGTGCCAGCAGATACGGCAATCAGCCCCAGCATTTT. Translated, it gives CASRYGNQPQHF.

This clonotype has ten or more counts. This sequence joins TRBV6-5 and TRBJ1-1; D gene ambiguous. CDR1 and CDR2 (germline): MNHEY, SVGAGI. Trimming pared 3 bases from V and 0 bases from J, leaving 8 bases between. This CDR3 spans 14 amino acids. In DNA, the CDR3 is TGTGCCAGCAGTTATTCGCCCGTGAACACTGAAGCTTTCTTT. Protein sequence: CASSYSPVNTEAFF.

In its sample, this clonotype was seen many times. The genes are TRBV12-3 or TRBV12-4 and TRBJ1-1; TRBD1 might be the D (6 bases). Trimming cost V 3 bases and J 3 bases, with 11 bases left between them. CDR3 length equals 14 residues. The CDR3 spells CASSFSGGYTEAFF. The CDR3, as DNA: TGTGCCAGCAGTTTCTCTGGGGGCTACACTGAAGCTTTCTTT.

In its sample, this clonotype was seen a few times. The chain carries TRBV6-5 and TRBJ2-7, with D maybe TRBD1 (6 bases). Germline V gives CDR1 MNHEY, CDR2 SVGAGI. V was pared by 2 bases and J by 2 bases, with 10 bases between. CDR3 length: 14 amino acids. CDR3 DNA: TGTGCCAGCAGTTACAGCAGGGGCGCCTACGAGCAGTACTTC. Translated: CASSYSRGAYEQYF.

The CDR3 loop is CASREGRGEAFF. The CDR3 nucleotides read TGTGCCAGCAGAGAGGGGAGGGGTGAAGCTTTCTTT. The genes are TRBV6-1 and TRBJ1-1; D might be TRBD1 (5 bases). Germline V CDR1 and CDR2: MNHNS, SASEGT. Between the trimmed V and J ends, which lost 6 bases and 7 bases, there was a span of 12 bases. This CDR3 region has 12 residues.

This clonotype has ten or more counts. The chain recombines TRBV7-2 with TRBJ1-5, with 7 bases identical to TRBD1. From germline, CDR1 is SGHTA and CDR2 FQGNSA. V was pared by 5 bases and J by 7 bases, with 5 bases of the junction left unmatched. The length of the CDR3 is 13 residues. Here the CDR3 reads CASSVQGKQPQHF. CDR3 in DNA: TGTGCCAGCAGCGTACAGGGGAAGCAGCCCCAGCATTTT.

Ten or more counts support this clonotype. V is TRBV20-1 and J is TRBJ2-7; 8 positions agree with TRBD1. This CDR3 spans 17 amino acids. V lost 6 bases to trimming and J lost 2 bases; unmatched junction nucleotides: 18. Germline assignment: CDR1 DFQATT and CDR2 SNEGSKA (reference sequence). The CDR3: CSAATGDHSLSPYEQYF. In DNA form, the CDR3 reads TGCAGTGCCGCGACAGGGGATCATTCCCTCTCTCCCTACGAGCAGTACTTC.

This clonotype was recorded many times. The germline gene is not matched at one end of the junction; a read error may be the cause. V usage is TRBV27 and J usage is TRBJ2-4; 10 bases are a match to TRBD2. Germline CDR1 reads MNHEY; CDR2 reads SMNVEV (reference sequence). The CDR3 has 15 residues. The CDR3 here is CASSSLAGASHIKYF. CDR3 bases: TGTGCCAGCAGTTCCCTAGCGGGAGCCTCGCACATTAAGTACTTC.

This clonotype came up many times. One end of the junction varies from germline; a read error may be responsible. CDR3 nucleotides: TGTGCCAGCACCCTGGGACAGTCGAACACTGAAGCTCTCTTT. Protein product: CASTLGQSNTEALF. This rearrangement joins TRBV7-2 to TRBJ1-1, with 7 bases lining up with TRBD1. Germline V gene lookup returns CDR1 SGHTA and CDR2 FQGNSA. The CDR3 contains 14 residues.

This rearrangement joins TRBV19 to TRBJ2-7; D is perhaps TRBD2 (6 bases). Trimming removed 4 bases at V and 6 bases at J, with 13 bases between. CDR3 length: 13 amino acids. Germline assignment: CDR1 LNHDA and CDR2 SQIVND (reference sequence). The CDR3 reads CASSSWQGGEQYF. The CDR3 nucleotides are TGTGCCAGTAGTAGTTGGCAGGGAGGCGAGCAGTACTTC.

This clonotype was recorded many times. This chain connects TRBV7-2 to TRBJ2-7; D not certain. CDR3 size: 15 residues. CDR1 and CDR2 from the germline V gene are SGHTA and FQGNSA. The V gene lost 5 bases and the J gene lost 0 bases, with 14 bases spanning the gap. As DNA, the CDR3 is TGTGCCAGCAGCCCAGCCCCCGGAAGCTCCTACGAGCAGTACTTC. Protein: CASSPAPGSSYEQYF.